These T cell receptor beta chains were read from a single sample in a study of blood T cell repertoires in COVID-19. Profiling relied on immunoSEQ multiplex PCR, and the TCRdb table lists in-frame clones only, not all of them. Of 50,000 to 65,000 clones detected, approximately 80% appear once; the ten largest clones hold roughly 5.7%. Sequenced sample: peripheral blood. These receptor sequences come from an older woman with acute or convalescent COVID-19. Both conserved end residues are trimmed from each CDR3. The order of the fields is J gene, V gene, CDR3 protein.

j_gene: TRBJ2-2
v_gene: TRBV11-2
CDR3aa: ASSLGLQRTGELF

j_gene: TRBJ2-3
v_gene: TRBV3-1/TRBV3-2
CDR3aa: ASRSGTSGRRGTDTQY

j_gene: TRBJ2-7
v_gene: TRBV7-7
CDR3aa: ASITKNWTGSHEQY

j_gene: TRBJ1-5
v_gene: TRBV2
CDR3aa: ASRVGTGRRNQPQH

j_gene: TRBJ2-7
v_gene: TRBV6-5
CDR3aa: ASRGDGQYYEQY

j_gene: TRBJ1-5
v_gene: TRBV9
CDR3aa: ASSAGIGASNQPQH

j_gene: TRBJ2-7
v_gene: TRBV7-8
CDR3aa: ASSLGLAGGAYEQY

j_gene: TRBJ1-2
v_gene: TRBV28
CDR3aa: ASSSKNVQGYT

j_gene: TRBJ2-7
v_gene: TRBV5-1
CDR3aa: ASSPEGLMGQY

j_gene: TRBJ2-5
v_gene: TRBV2
CDR3aa: ASPQTSQETQY

j_gene: TRBJ1-1
v_gene: TRBV13
CDR3aa: ASSLGQGENTEAF

j_gene: TRBJ2-3
v_gene: TRBV24-1
CDR3aa: AGQGMGWFTDTQY

j_gene: TRBJ2-3
v_gene: TRBV5-1
CDR3aa: ASSPGTSAQDTQY

j_gene: TRBJ2-1
v_gene: TRBV6-5
CDR3aa: ASSRRDSSYNEQF

j_gene: TRBJ2-5
v_gene: TRBV11-2
CDR3aa: ASSPRLAGGQETQY

j_gene: TRBJ1-6
v_gene: TRBV2
CDR3aa: ASNRDSPYSPLH

j_gene: TRBJ1-1
v_gene: TRBV25-1
CDR3aa: ASRKQMDSAQTF

j_gene: TRBJ2-3
v_gene: TRBV27
CDR3aa: ASSSPPFLTDTQY

j_gene: TRBJ2-2
v_gene: TRBV19
CDR3aa: ASSTALGLATGELF

j_gene: TRBJ2-1
v_gene: TRBV7-9
CDR3aa: ASSLAHGGLGYNEQF

j_gene: TRBJ1-2
v_gene: TRBV14
CDR3aa: ASSQSLGQGRNGYT

j_gene: TRBJ1-1
v_gene: TRBV21-1
CDR3aa: ASNLRNRVILAF

j_gene: TRBJ2-7
v_gene: TRBV7-3
CDR3aa: ASSLAGTGGYEQY

j_gene: TRBJ2-7
v_gene: TRBV5-5
CDR3aa: ASRGQGLEQY

j_gene: TRBJ1-4
v_gene: TRBV6-5
CDR3aa: ASSAQTTEKLF

j_gene: TRBJ2-7
v_gene: TRBV6-5
CDR3aa: ASTSGAGGSYEQY

j_gene: TRBJ1-5
v_gene: TRBV1
CDR3aa: TECHQPQH

j_gene: TRBJ2-3
v_gene: TRBV28
CDR3aa: ASSLWLQGASTDTQY

j_gene: TRBJ1-2
v_gene: TRBV10-3
CDR3aa: AISESNRGYGYT

j_gene: TRBJ2-7
v_gene: TRBV19
CDR3aa: ASSTSTNSYEQY

j_gene: TRBJ2-3
v_gene: TRBV27
CDR3aa: ASSSRQGARTDTQY

j_gene: TRBJ1-5
v_gene: TRBV19
CDR3aa: ASSIARTLNQPQH

j_gene: TRBJ1-6
v_gene: TRBV5-1
CDR3aa: ASSATGDPYNSPLH

j_gene: TRBJ1-2
v_gene: TRBV15
CDR3aa: ATSRGNRDRGYGYT

j_gene: TRBJ2-7
v_gene: TRBV7-9
CDR3aa: ASSLDWYEQY

j_gene: TRBJ1-6
v_gene: TRBV3-1/TRBV3-2
CDR3aa: ASSQGQGNSPLH

j_gene: TRBJ1-5
v_gene: TRBV19
CDR3aa: ASKGTGDNQPQH

j_gene: TRBJ1-4
v_gene: TRBV2
CDR3aa: ASSEVGGPVEKLF

j_gene: TRBJ2-1
v_gene: TRBV3-1/TRBV3-2
CDR3aa: ASSQLTSEQF

j_gene: TRBJ1-4
v_gene: TRBV5-1
CDR3aa: ASSLGPSNEKLF

j_gene: TRBJ1-5
v_gene: TRBV30
CDR3aa: AWSFRTPQPSNQPQH

j_gene: TRBJ2-7
v_gene: TRBV6-5
CDR3aa: ASSPLGGVGEQY

j_gene: TRBJ1-1
v_gene: TRBV7-6
CDR3aa: ASSFPSTMNTEAF

j_gene: TRBJ2-2
v_gene: TRBV6-5
CDR3aa: ASSEWGGTGELF

j_gene: TRBJ1-5
v_gene: TRBV30
CDR3aa: AWSTRGLYNQPQH

j_gene: TRBJ1-2
v_gene: TRBV24-1
CDR3aa: ATSPTGSGYGYT

j_gene: TRBJ1-4
v_gene: TRBV24-1
CDR3aa: ATSDARQSEKLF

j_gene: TRBJ2-5
v_gene: TRBV5-1
CDR3aa: ASSRGVAEKETQY

j_gene: TRBJ1-1
v_gene: TRBV6-5
CDR3aa: ASGSTAGTEAF

j_gene: TRBJ1-6
v_gene: TRBV5-1
CDR3aa: ASSSAGQVDNSPLH

j_gene: TRBJ1-5
v_gene: TRBV7-2
CDR3aa: ASSLAVRDNQPQH

j_gene: TRBJ1-5
v_gene: TRBV7-9
CDR3aa: ASSLDSSNQPQH

j_gene: TRBJ1-6
v_gene: TRBV5-1
CDR3aa: ASSLDGSGSPLH

j_gene: TRBJ1-1
v_gene: TRBV30
CDR3aa: AWVNSDRMNTEAF

j_gene: TRBJ1-2
v_gene: TRBV24-1
CDR3aa: ATSVGGIDGYT